This TCR beta chain is drawn from a study of identical twins (dated by TCRdb to between 2015 and 2016). Context from the whole study: To test whether fetal clonotypes persist, this study deep-sequenced TCR alpha and beta repertoires from monozygotic twins, from unrelated adults of various ages, and from cord blood. To rule out contamination, the twin experiments were replicated at different times with different library preparation protocols. The paper's findings and limits, for the study overall: In monozygotic twins, recombination models systematically underestimated out-of-frame TCR alpha sharing, but the models matched the sharing seen between unrelated individuals. Compared with coincidental sharing between unrelated individuals, an excess of low generation-probability sequences was observed among out-of-frame TCR alpha sequences shared between twins. Invariant T cells such as MAIT and iNKT could partly confound zero-insertion analyses, though diverse VJ usage argued against this for most clonotypes. Because the same donors could not be followed over many years, conclusions were based on cross-sectional statistical analysis. A weaker excess of twin sharing was found in beta out-of-frame sequences because the signal-to-noise ratio was lowered by fewer shared sequences. Fewer insertions were carried by abundant cord blood beta clonotypes, a similar but weaker trend appeared in young adult naive repertoires, and no such trend appeared in memory repertoires.

This clonotype was seen many times. The antigen this receptor binds is unknown. Nothing much larger sits one base from this clone, and base qualities are not available. Only healthy Caucasian donors were included. The researchers also sequenced three unrelated adults who were not twins: a male aged 18 to 30, a male aged 50 to 60, and a female aged 50 to 60. Using Miltenyi CD45RO+ enrichment and human naive T-cell isolation kits, memory (CD45RO+) and naive T cells were isolated from PBMC. CDR1 and CDR2 are drawn from the germline V gene (reference sequence): DFQATT, SNEGSKA. V is clipped by 0 bases and J by 3 bases, and the sequence between their germline boundaries is 6 bases long. The CDR3 contains 12 residues, cysteine and phenylalanine counted. Left in the record is the CDR3 DNA by itself, 36 bases read in frame from the first base. The receptor library was made with 5' RACE. Sequencing used an Illumina HiSeq 2000. A universal primer binding site was introduced by template switching, and a unique molecular identifier was present in the final cDNA, enabling accurate counting of TCR cDNA molecules. First-strand cDNA for TCR alpha and beta chains was synthesized from specific primers in the conserved constant-segment region. To control for contamination, each cDNA library was double barcoded with a SMART-Mk sample barcode plus Illumina barcodes. TruSeq adapter sequences along with Illumina sample barcodes were introduced in two successive PCR steps. The TCR alpha and beta cDNA libraries were sequenced on the Illumina HiSeq platform using custom primers. In the original analysis: MiGEC processed the raw reads to extract unique molecular identifiers, while MiXCR was used to determine the CDR3 positions. Recombination models were inferred per individual with the repgenHMM and IGoR tools using an EM algorithm. Shared clonotypes were analyzed with the tcR package in R, and sharing was normalized by the product of cloneset sizes. To study raw recombination free of thymic and clonal selection effects, out-of-frame nonproductive sequences were analyzed. The public reads were run again by TCRdb, first through fastp at Q25 and then through MiXCR, and only productive beta chains were kept. Rows with a matching CDR3 protein are joined into one entry that keeps the most common DNA and genes. It is TCRdb's table, rather than the study itself, that gives the V and J calls and clone size. Across this sample there are 690,000 or so distinct CDR3 sequences, with 5.5% to 6.5% seen only once. Of the sample, 1.5% to 2% is held by the ten largest clones.

The sample was naive T cells sorted from blood. The sample's cell subset or site label is to be understood as: cells isolated with a human naive T-cell isolation kit. The clonotype was recovered from a man younger than 35 in good health. The chain couples TRBV20-1 to TRBJ2-7, with the D gene uncertain. The CDR3 protein is CSAREVVYEQYF. The DNA is TGCAGTGCTAGAGAGGTAGTCTACGAGCAGTACTTC.